These T cell receptor beta chains were read from a single sample in a study of cytomegalovirus exposure and HLA in healthy donors. Generated by immunoSEQ multiplex PCR, the TCRdb table keeps only in-frame clones and is missing some. The sample shows roughly 150,000 clones, about 80% of them seen only once. Sequencing used PBMCs. The receptors come from a man aged 40-55 years in good health and CMV-seronegative. Both conserved end residues are part of each CDR3. D genes are given only for firm matches.

J gene: TRBJ2-2
D gene: TRBD2
V gene: TRBV18
CDR3 protein: CASSPLAGERTGELFF
CDR3 DNA: TGTGCCAGCTCGCCTCTAGCGGGAGAACGGACCGGGGAGCTGTTTTTT

J gene: TRBJ2-5
D gene: .
V gene: TRBV6-1
CDR3 protein: CASLLGSFYF
CDR3 DNA: TGTGCCAGCCTGCTAGGTAGCTTTTACTTC

J gene: TRBJ2-4
D gene: .
V gene: TRBV2
CDR3 protein: CASMGTRQAKNIQYF
CDR3 DNA: TGTGCCTCTATGGGGACTCGACAAGCCAAAAACATTCAGTACTTC

J gene: TRBJ2-7
D gene: .
V gene: TRBV9
CDR3 protein: CASSVAEGSYEQYF
CDR3 DNA: TGTGCCAGCAGCGTAGCCGAGGGCTCCTACGAGCAGTACTTC

J gene: TRBJ1-1
D gene: .
V gene: TRBV4-1
CDR3 protein: CASSQPPAGGTEAFF
CDR3 DNA: TGCGCCAGCAGCCAGCCCCCAGCCGGGGGCACTGAAGCTTTCTTT

J gene: TRBJ2-5
D gene: .
V gene: TRBV30
CDR3 protein: CAWSPEETQYF
CDR3 DNA: TGTGCCTGGAGCCCTGAAGAGACCCAGTACTTC

J gene: TRBJ2-5
D gene: .
V gene: TRBV7-9
CDR3 protein: CSSGRGTETQYF
CDR3 DNA: TGTTCCAGTGGGAGGGGGACGGAGACCCAGTACTTC

J gene: TRBJ2-2
D gene: .
V gene: TRBV7-3
CDR3 protein: CASSRDSYTGELFF
CDR3 DNA: TGTGCCAGCAGCCGGGACTCCTACACCGGGGAGCTGTTTTTT

J gene: TRBJ2-7
D gene: .
V gene: TRBV6-1
CDR3 protein: CASSETPMRGEQYF
CDR3 DNA: TGTGCCAGCAGTGAAACCCCTATGAGGGGGGAGCAGTACTTC

J gene: TRBJ2-3
D gene: TRBD1
V gene: TRBV11-2
CDR3 protein: CASSLDPGQGSDTQYF
CDR3 DNA: TGTGCCAGCAGCTTAGACCCGGGACAGGGGTCAGATACGCAGTATTTT

J gene: TRBJ2-2
D gene: TRBD2
V gene: TRBV7-9
CDR3 protein: CASSLDGGRASTGELFF
CDR3 DNA: TGTGCCAGCAGCTTAGACGGCGGGAGGGCCTCCACCGGGGAGCTGTTTTTT

J gene: TRBJ2-3
D gene: TRBD1
V gene: TRBV6-5
CDR3 protein: CASSGTGGTDTQYF
CDR3 DNA: TGTGCCAGCAGCGGGACAGGGGGCACAGATACGCAGTATTTT

J gene: TRBJ2-3
D gene: TRBD1
V gene: TRBV5-1
CDR3 protein: CASSLGLGTDTRYF
CDR3 DNA: TGCGCCAGCAGCTTGGGGTTAGGGACAGATACGCGGTATTTT

J gene: TRBJ2-1
D gene: TRBD2
V gene: TRBV6-1
CDR3 protein: CASSEIAGGLSEQFF
CDR3 DNA: TGTGCCAGCAGCGAAATAGCGGGAGGACTTAGTGAGCAGTTCTTC

J gene: TRBJ2-5
D gene: .
V gene: TRBV6-1
CDR3 protein: CASSDTWETQYF
CDR3 DNA: TGTGCCAGCAGTGATACATGGGAGACCCAGTACTTC

J gene: TRBJ2-1
D gene: .
V gene: TRBV6-1
CDR3 protein: CASSGLISYNEQFF
CDR3 DNA: TGTGCCAGCAGTGGACTAATCTCCTACAATGAGCAGTTCTTC

J gene: TRBJ1-1
D gene: .
V gene: TRBV6-1
CDR3 protein: CAATWGLDTEAFF
CDR3 DNA: TGTGCCGCTACCTGGGGGCTCGACACTGAAGCTTTCTTT